What follows describes a single T cell receptor (beta chain). How the authors handled the data: The authors estimated nucleated cell counts from reference gene primer amplification. Produced via immunoSEQ multiplex PCR; TCRdb's table is partial and in-frame only. V and J calls and clone size come straight from that table; D and trimming were deduced from the DNA. The sample carries fewer than 200,000 clones, 70% to 90% recorded once. This sample is part of a study of blood T cell repertoires in COVID-19. Across the whole study: Material from acute and convalescent COVID-19 was sourced from the United States, Italy and Spain. Sources were T cells, B-cell-depleted T cells, or PBMCs; the material itself was cDNA or gDNA.

The receptor comes from a man between 35 and 55 years old who had recovered from COVID-19. The sequenced sample consisted of peripheral blood.

This CDR3 reads CASSQGGTGGIGELFF. DNA for the CDR3: TGCGCCAGCAGCCAAGGGGGGACAGGGGGCATCGGGGAGCTGTTTTTT. J is TRBJ2-2 and V is TRBV4-3; 12 nucleotides align to TRBD1. The CDR3 runs 16 residues. The V segment lost 1 base and the J segment 7 bases; nucleotides outside the gene matches: 4. Germline V lookup: CDR1 LGHNA, CDR2 YSLEER.